Shown below are 12 T cell receptor beta chains from a single sample sequenced in a study of identical twins (dated by TCRdb to about 2016). The library was obtained by 5' RACE. The instrument given in TCRdb is Illumina HiSeq 2000. TCRdb reran the public reads through fastp at Q25 and MiXCR, keeping productive beta chains. Duplicate CDR3 protein sequences are folded into a single record with the most common DNA and genes. Here the sample has 500,000 or so distinct CDR3 sequences; about 20% occur a single time. The ten largest account for around 0.9% of the sample. The same sample was also used in a study of T cells expressing NK-cell markers.

Sequences were obtained from CD4+ T cells sorted from blood. Every receptor here comes from a woman aged 18-29 years in good health.

This clonotype was seen a handful of times. The CDR3 loop is CSVAGTSGMGTQYF. The CDR3 nucleotides read TGCAGCGTCGCCGGGACTAGCGGGATGGGGACCCAGTACTTC. The chain is built from TRBV29-1 and TRBJ2-5; 13 bases fit TRBD2. The CDR3 is 14 amino acids. The V gene's germline CDR1 is SQVTM and CDR2 ANQGSEA. V shed 6 bases and J 7 bases; nucleotides not matched to a gene: 8.

This clonotype was counted a few times. The V call is TRBV20-1, the J call TRBJ1-1; D gene ambiguous. CDR3 length: 14 amino acids. V was cut by 4 bases and J by 5 bases, with 17 bases left in between. In germline, CDR1 is DFQATT, CDR2 SNEGSKA (reference sequence). For the CDR3, the DNA is TGCAGTGCTACCCCCAAGGGAGGGAGGACTGAAGCTTTCTTT. It encodes CSATPKGGRTEAFF.

This clonotype was seen a handful of times. The V and J genes are TRBV6-5 and TRBJ2-5, with TRBD1 matching over 7 bases. V gave up 0 bases and J gave up 5 bases; unmatched junction bases: 3. The CDR3 contains 14 residues. Per germline, CDR1 MNHEY and CDR2 SVGAGI. The CDR3 protein is CASSYSTTGETQYF. The DNA for the CDR3 is TGTGCCAGCAGTTACTCGACGACAGGGGAGACCCAGTACTTC.

J is TRBJ1-2 and V is TRBV2, with unresolved D. V dropped 1 base and J dropped 3 bases, with 9 bases sitting between them. Germline CDR1 SNHLY, CDR2 FYNNEI. The CDR3 has 14 residues. The CDR3 region is CASSEEVGHYGYTF. The CDR3 DNA sequence: TGTGCCAGCAGTGAAGAAGTCGGCCACTATGGCTACACCTTC.

This clonotype was detected only a few times. V gene TRBV12-3 or TRBV12-4 combines with J gene TRBJ1-1; D unresolved. This CDR3 is 14 amino acids long. V gave up 3 bases and J gave up 0 bases, with 8 bases separating them. In nucleotides, the CDR3 is TGTGCCAGCAGTTTCCGGACGGTGAACACTGAAGCTTTCTTT. It specifies CASSFRTVNTEAFF.

The V call is TRBV10-3, the J call TRBJ2-1; 10 nucleotides line up with TRBD1. CDR3 length: 17 amino acids. The V gene end was trimmed by 0 bases and the J gene end by 8 bases; junction bases not matched to a gene: 10. Per the germline V gene, CDR1 is ENHRY and CDR2 is SYGVKD. The chain's CDR3 is CAISESGPGQGNDEQFF. DNA of the CDR3: TGTGCCATCAGTGAGTCGGGGCCGGGACAGGGGAACGATGAGCAGTTCTTC.

This clonotype came up a few times. CDR3 in DNA: TGTGCCAGCAGCCCCGGGCGGGACGGTGAGCAGTTCTTC. This codes for CASSPGRDGEQFF. V gene TRBV7-2 combines with J gene TRBJ2-1; the D gene is possibly TRBD2 (6 bases). V lost 5 bases and J 9 bases, leaving 14 bases between the germline ends. CDR1 SGHTA and CDR2 FQGNSA come from the germline V gene. There are 13 residues in the CDR3.

Many counts were recorded for this clonotype. This sequence joins TRBV5-6 and TRBJ1-2; unclear D gene. Per the germline V gene, CDR1 is SGHDT and CDR2 is YYEEEE. The V end was cut by 0 bases, the J end by 8 bases, with 11 bases between. This CDR3 is 13 amino acids long. In nucleotides, the CDR3 is TGTGCCAGCAGCTTGGATGGTGTGGGAGGCTACACCTTC. Its protein is CASSLDGVGGYTF. Using reference TRBV5-6 and TRBJ1-2 for the parts outside the CDR3, the full variable domain is DAGVTQSPTHLIKTRGQQVTLRCSPKSGHDTVSWYQQALGQGPQFIFQYYEEEERQRGNFPDRFSGHQFPNYSSELNVNALLLGDSALYLCASSLDGVGGYTFGSGTRLTVV.

The chain has TRBV5-1 and TRBJ1-1; D not resolved. The CDR3 totals 13 residues. Germline V gene data show CDR1 as SGHRS and CDR2 as YFSETQ. Trimming shortened V by 1 base and J by 5 bases, and 9 bases separated the two germline ends. Here the CDR3 reads CASSLFEGTEAFF. CDR3 sequence (DNA): TGCGCCAGCAGCTTGTTTGAGGGTACTGAAGCTTTCTTT.

The chain is built from TRBV19 and TRBJ2-5; D is ambiguous. This CDR3 region has 15 residues. Trimming pared 6 bases from V and 7 bases from J, leaving 21 bases between. Germline CDR1 LNHDA, CDR2 SQIVND (reference sequence). CDR3 nucleotide sequence: TGTGCCAGTAGCCCCCGTGGAACGCCCTCCGGGACCCAGTACTTC. It is translated as CASSPRGTPSGTQYF. The variable domain in full, with the rest retrieved from reference TRBV19 and TRBJ2-5, is DGGITQSPKYLFRKEGQNVTLSCEQNLNHDAMYWYRQDPGQGLRLIYYSQIVNDFQKGDIAEGYSVSREKKESFPLTVTSAQKNPTAFYLCASSPRGTPSGTQYFGPGTRLLVL.

This clonotype was seen more than once but under ten times. This sequence joins TRBV7-2 and TRBJ1-1; the D is unclear. V was cut by 10 bases and J by 1 base, with 13 bases left in between. The CDR3 sequence is 13 residues long. Germline V gene lookup returns CDR1 SGHTA and CDR2 FQGNSA. This chain's CDR3 is CATLARRNTEAFF. In nucleotides, the CDR3 is TGTGCCACCCTAGCCCGGCGGAACACTGAAGCTTTCTTT. The full variable domain, rest sourced from reference TRBV7-2 and TRBJ1-1, is GAGVSQSPSNKVTEKGKDVELRCDPISGHTALYWYRQSLGQGLEFLIYFQGNSAPDKSGLPSDRFSAERTGGSVSTLTIQRTQQEDSAVYLCATLARRNTEAFFGQGTRLTVV.

The chain combines TRBV6-5 with TRBJ2-1; maybe TRBD2 (6 bases). V was cut by 0 bases and J by 5 bases, with 14 bases left in between. Germline assignment: CDR1 MNHEY and CDR2 SVGAGI. This CDR3 is 16 amino acids long. As DNA, the CDR3 is TGTGCCAGCAGTTACTCCCAAAGGCGGGGACACAATGAGCAGTTCTTC. Translated: CASSYSQRRGHNEQFF.